The 13 T cell receptor beta chains in this list originate from one sample, sequenced in a study of shared clonotypes between healthy human individuals. CD45RO negativity and positive selection for CCR7 defined naive CD8 cells, a population that excluded terminally differentiated effector memory CD45RA+ cells. Sequencing used immunoSEQ multiplex PCR; TCRdb keeps in-frame clones, though not all of them. The sample lists roughly 2 million clones; about 95% were seen once. Source material: naive CD8+ T cells sorted from blood. These receptors all come from a man aged 18 to 29 in good health.

This chain links TRBV7-8 with TRBJ2-7; 14 nucleotides agree with TRBD2. The germline CDR1 and CDR2 sequences are SGHVS and FQNEAQ. V shed 5 bases and J 2 bases; nucleotides not matched to a gene: 5. The CDR3 runs 16 residues. CDR3 protein: CASSLGLAGVPYEQYF. The CDR3 region has the DNA TGTGCCAGCAGCCTGGGACTAGCGGGGGTCCCCTACGAGCAGTACTTC.

The CDR3 nucleotides are TGCGCCAGCAGCCAACGACAGGGCCCCGGGGAGCTGTTTTTT. Amino acids: CASSQRQGPGELFF. This chain links TRBV4-1 with TRBJ2-2; 7 bases fit TRBD1. V shed 2 bases and J 6 bases; nucleotides not matched to a gene: 3. The CDR3 is made up of 14 amino acids. Germline CDR1 is MGHRA and CDR2 is YSYEKL.

The J gene is TRBJ1-3, the V gene TRBV4-2; D unclear. V lost 5 bases and J lost 3, with 14 bases in between. The CDR3 length is 15 residues. CDR1 and CDR2 (germline): LGHNA, YNFKEQ. The CDR3 DNA reads TGTGCCAGCAGCACCGAACGGACTGATGGAAACACCATATATTTT. Amino acid sequence: CASSTERTDGNTIYF.

This chain joins TRBV5-4 and TRBJ2-3; D uncertain. V lost 2 bases and J lost 6, with 10 bases in between. CDR3 length: 13 residues. Germline CDR1 SGHNT, CDR2 YYREEE (reference sequence). CDR3 nucleotide sequence: TGTGCCAGCAGCTTCGAACACTCTGATACGCAGTATTTT. It specifies CASSFEHSDTQYF.

This clone occurred once. The V and J genes are TRBV7-6 and TRBJ2-3, with 11 bases aligning to TRBD2. This CDR3 is 16 amino acids long. The germline gives CDR1 SGHVS, CDR2 FNYEAQ. Losses at the gene ends were 1 base for V and 5 bases for J; bases not matched to a gene: 5. The CDR3 DNA sequence: TGTGCCAGCAGCTTAGTCGCTAGCGGGAGGAGAGATACGCAGTATTTT. Translated, it gives CASSLVASGRRDTQYF.

The CDR3 bases are TGTGCCAGCAGCGTAGAATGGACAGATACGCAGTATTTT. It encodes CASSVEWTDTQYF. V gene TRBV9 combines with J gene TRBJ2-3; D not certain. Trimming cost V 0 bases and J 3 bases, with 5 bases left between them. Germline loops: CDR1 SGDLS, CDR2 YYNGEE. The CDR3 consists of 13 residues.

The V gene is TRBV25-1, the J gene TRBJ1-6; the D gene is possibly TRBD1 (6 bases). Germline CDR1 and CDR2: MGHDK and SYGVNS. The CDR3 covers 16 residues. V was pared by 5 bases and J by 8 bases, with 19 bases between. CDR3 loop: CASSPGGPLLDSPLHF. CDR3 nucleotide sequence: TGTGCCAGCAGTCCCGGGGGGCCCCTATTGGATTCACCCCTCCACTTT.

The genes are TRBV7-9 and TRBJ2-1, with 13 bases fitting TRBD2. The CDR3 is 16 amino acids. The junction had 6 bases not matched to a gene; V was cut back by 5 bases and J by 5 bases. Germline V gene lookup returns CDR1 SEHNR and CDR2 FQNEAQ (reference sequence). This CDR3 reads CASSAGLAGINNEQFF. The CDR3 region has the DNA TGTGCCAGCAGCGCGGGACTAGCGGGGATTAACAATGAGCAGTTCTTC.

The genes are TRBV7-9 and TRBJ2-3; the match to TRBD1 covers 10 bases. The CDR3 sequence is 15 residues long. CDR1 and CDR2 from the germline V gene are SEHNR and FQNEAQ (reference sequence). Trimming removed 3 bases from V and 5 bases from J; junction bases left unmatched: 5. The CDR3 sequence: CASSFGTGVRDTQYF. The CDR3 bases are TGTGCCAGCAGCTTTGGGACAGGGGTTAGAGATACGCAGTATTTT.

The V gene is TRBV6-6, the J gene TRBJ2-5; D is unclear. The germline V gene has CDR1 MNHNY and CDR2 SVGAGI (reference sequence). The CDR3 runs to 11 residues. V lost 5 bases and J 1 base, leaving 2 bases between the germline ends. The CDR3 is CASSTQETQYF. For the CDR3, the DNA is TGTGCCAGCAGTACCCAAGAGACCCAGTACTTC.

This chain links TRBV5-1 with TRBJ1-2; 7 bases agree with TRBD1. The CDR3 sequence is 12 residues long. CDR1 and CDR2 (germline): SGHRS, YFSETQ. With V trimmed by 9 bases and J by 8 bases, 10 bases remained unmatched. CDR3 DNA sequence: TGCGCCACCTCCGGGACAGATGCGGGCTACACCTTC. This encodes CATSGTDAGYTF.

The rearrangement uses TRBV5-4 and TRBJ2-3; D uncertain. Trimming left V 1 base short and J 3 bases short, with 9 bases between. Germline assignment: CDR1 SGHNT and CDR2 YYREEE (reference sequence). This CDR3 region has 14 residues. This chain's CDR3 is CASSLPDQTDTQYF. DNA of the CDR3: TGTGCCAGCAGCTTGCCGGACCAAACAGATACGCAGTATTTT.

The chain links TRBV11-2 to TRBJ2-7; 9 bases are shared with TRBD2. The V and J ends lost 4 bases and 2 bases, in that order; junction bases with no gene match: 9. The germline CDR1 and CDR2 sequences are SGHAT and FQNNGV. The CDR3 extends over 16 amino acids. The CDR3: CASSSVREGVPYEQYF. The DNA for the CDR3 is TGTGCCAGCAGCTCCGTGCGGGAGGGAGTCCCCTACGAGCAGTACTTC.